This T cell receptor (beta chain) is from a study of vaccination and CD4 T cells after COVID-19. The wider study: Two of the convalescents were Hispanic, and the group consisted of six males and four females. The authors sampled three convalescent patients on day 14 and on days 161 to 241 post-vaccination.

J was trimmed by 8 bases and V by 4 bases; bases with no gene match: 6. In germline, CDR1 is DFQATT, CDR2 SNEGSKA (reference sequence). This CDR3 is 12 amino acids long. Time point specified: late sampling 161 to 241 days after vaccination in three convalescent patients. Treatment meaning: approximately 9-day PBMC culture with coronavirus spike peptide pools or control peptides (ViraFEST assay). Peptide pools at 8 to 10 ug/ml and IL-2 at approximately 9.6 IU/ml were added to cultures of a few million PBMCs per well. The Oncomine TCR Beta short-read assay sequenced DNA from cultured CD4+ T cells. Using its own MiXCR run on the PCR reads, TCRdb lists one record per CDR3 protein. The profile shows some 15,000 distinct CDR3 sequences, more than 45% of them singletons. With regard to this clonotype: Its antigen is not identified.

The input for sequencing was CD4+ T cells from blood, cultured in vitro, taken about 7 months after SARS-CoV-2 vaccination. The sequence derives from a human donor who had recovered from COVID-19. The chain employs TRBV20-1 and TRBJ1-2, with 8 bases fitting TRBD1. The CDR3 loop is CSANQGAQGYTF. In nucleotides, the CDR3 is TGCAGTGCTAATCAGGGGGCGCAGGGCTACACCTTC.